This T cell receptor beta chain is drawn from a study of beta chain features in type 1 diabetes. This clone was seen a handful of times. Its specificity is not known. The CDR3 has 14 amino acids. CDR1 and CDR2 (germline): LNHDA, SQIVND (reference sequence). The V end lost 3 bases, the J end lost 5 bases, and 8 bases lay between the germline ends. Study conclusions and caveats: The study found that naive, central memory and Treg TCRB repertoires appeared more similar in patients than in healthy donors.

Reverse transcription of all isolated RNA meant that expressed TCRB transcripts were sequenced. Libraries were prepared by immunoSEQ multiplex PCR; TCRdb keeps only in-frame clonotypes and omits some of them. This sample has approximately 250,000 clones, with 13% to 15% found just once. This receptor was taken from a woman between 40 and 55 years old in good health. Sequencing used naive CD4+ T cells from blood. The chain joins TRBV19 to TRBJ1-6, with D hard to call. The CDR3: CASSIGWDNSPLHF. Written as DNA, the CDR3 is TGTGCCAGTAGTATCGGGTGGGATAATTCACCCCTCCACTTT.